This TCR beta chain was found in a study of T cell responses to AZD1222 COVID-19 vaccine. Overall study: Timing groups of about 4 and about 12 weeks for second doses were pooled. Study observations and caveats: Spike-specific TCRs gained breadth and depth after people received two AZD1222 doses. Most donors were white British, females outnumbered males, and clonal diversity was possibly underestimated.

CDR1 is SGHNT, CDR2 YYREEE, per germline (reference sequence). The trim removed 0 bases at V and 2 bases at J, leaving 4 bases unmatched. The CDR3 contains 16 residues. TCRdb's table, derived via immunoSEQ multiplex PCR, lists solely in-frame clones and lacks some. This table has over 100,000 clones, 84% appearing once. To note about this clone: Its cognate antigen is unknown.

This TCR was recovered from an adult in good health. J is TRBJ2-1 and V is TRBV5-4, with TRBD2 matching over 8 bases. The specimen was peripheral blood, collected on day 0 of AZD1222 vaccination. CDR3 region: CASSLAGGEAYNEQFF. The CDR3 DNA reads TGTGCCAGCAGCTTGGCCGGGGGGGAGGCCTACAATGAGCAGTTCTTC.